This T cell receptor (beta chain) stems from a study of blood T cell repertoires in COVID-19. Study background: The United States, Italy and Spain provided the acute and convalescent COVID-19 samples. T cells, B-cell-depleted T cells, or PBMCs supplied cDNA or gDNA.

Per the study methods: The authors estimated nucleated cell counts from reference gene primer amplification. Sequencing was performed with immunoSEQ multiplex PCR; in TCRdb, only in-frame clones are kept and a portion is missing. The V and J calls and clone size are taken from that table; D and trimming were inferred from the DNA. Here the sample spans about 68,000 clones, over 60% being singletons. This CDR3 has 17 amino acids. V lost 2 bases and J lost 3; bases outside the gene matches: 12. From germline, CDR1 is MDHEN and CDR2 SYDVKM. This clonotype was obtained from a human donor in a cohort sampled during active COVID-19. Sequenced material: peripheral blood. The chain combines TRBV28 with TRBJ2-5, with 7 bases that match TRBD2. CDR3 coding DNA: TGTGCCAGCAGTTTAGTGTATACGGGAGGACCAAAAGAGACCCAGTACTTC. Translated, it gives CASSLVYTGGPKETQYF.